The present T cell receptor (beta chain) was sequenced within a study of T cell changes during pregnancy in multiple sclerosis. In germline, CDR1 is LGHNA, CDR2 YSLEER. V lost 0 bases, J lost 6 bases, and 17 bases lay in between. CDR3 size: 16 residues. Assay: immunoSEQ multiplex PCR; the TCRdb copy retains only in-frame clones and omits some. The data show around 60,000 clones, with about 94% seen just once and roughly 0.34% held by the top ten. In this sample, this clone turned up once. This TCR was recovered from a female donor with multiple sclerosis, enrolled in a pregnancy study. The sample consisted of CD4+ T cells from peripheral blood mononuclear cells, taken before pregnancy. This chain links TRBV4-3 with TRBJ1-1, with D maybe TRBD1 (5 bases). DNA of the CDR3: TGCGCCAGCAGCCAAGATCGGGGGTTGGTCGTCTCTGAAGCTTTCTTT. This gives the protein CASSQDRGLVVSEAFF.